This T cell receptor beta chain originates from a study of cytomegalovirus exposure and HLA in healthy donors. Study-wide points: According to the study, roughly 160 TCR beta chains were cytomegalovirus-associated.

Of note for this clone: Its specificity is unknown.

Trimming at V came to 4 bases and at J to 5 bases, leaving 5 bases not matched to a gene. Germline V gene lookup returns CDR1 SGHVS and CDR2 FQNEAQ. This CDR3 contains 14 residues. Amplification used 60 Vbeta primers and 13 Jbeta primers. The method was immunoSEQ multiplex PCR; TCRdb's version includes in-frame clones alone and lacks a portion of them. The data contain a few hundred thousand clones, more than 80% of them singletons. The chain employs TRBV7-8 and TRBJ2-7; 10 bases fit TRBD1. The specimen sequenced was PBMCs. The receptor's source is a young man in good health and CMV-seronegative. CDR3 region: CASSSATGGHEQYF. The DNA of the CDR3 is TGTGCCAGCAGCTCAGCGACAGGGGGCCACGAGCAGTACTTC.